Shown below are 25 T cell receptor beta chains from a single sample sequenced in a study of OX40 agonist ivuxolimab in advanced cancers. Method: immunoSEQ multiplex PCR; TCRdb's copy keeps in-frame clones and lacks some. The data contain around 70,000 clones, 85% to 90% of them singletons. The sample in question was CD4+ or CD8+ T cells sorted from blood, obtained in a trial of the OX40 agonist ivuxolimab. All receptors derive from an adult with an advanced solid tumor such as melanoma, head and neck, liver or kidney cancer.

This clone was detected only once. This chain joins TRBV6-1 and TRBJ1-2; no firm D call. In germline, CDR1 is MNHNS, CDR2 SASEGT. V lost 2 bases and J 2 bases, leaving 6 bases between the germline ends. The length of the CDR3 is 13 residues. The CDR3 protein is CASSETKNYGYTF. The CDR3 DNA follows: TGTGCCAGCAGTGAAACTAAGAACTATGGCTACACCTTC.

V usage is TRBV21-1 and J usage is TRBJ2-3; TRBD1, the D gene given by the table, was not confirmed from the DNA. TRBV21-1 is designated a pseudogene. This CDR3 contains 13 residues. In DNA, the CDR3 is TGTGCCAGCAGCGAAACAGGGGGGGATACGCAGTATTTT. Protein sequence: CASSETGGDTQYF.

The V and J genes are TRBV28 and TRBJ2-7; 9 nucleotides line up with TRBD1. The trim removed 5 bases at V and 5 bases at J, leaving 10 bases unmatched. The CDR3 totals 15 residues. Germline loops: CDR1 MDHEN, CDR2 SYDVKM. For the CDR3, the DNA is TGTGCCAGCAGTGCCCTGACAGGGGGAATTAACGAGCAGTACTTC. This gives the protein CASSALTGGINEQYF. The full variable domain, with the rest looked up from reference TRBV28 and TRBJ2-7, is DVKVTQSSRYLVKRTGEKVFLECVQDMDHENMFWYRQDPGLGLRLIYFSYDVKMKEKGDIPEGYSVSREKKERFSLILESASTNQTSMYLCASSALTGGINEQYFGPGTRLTVT.

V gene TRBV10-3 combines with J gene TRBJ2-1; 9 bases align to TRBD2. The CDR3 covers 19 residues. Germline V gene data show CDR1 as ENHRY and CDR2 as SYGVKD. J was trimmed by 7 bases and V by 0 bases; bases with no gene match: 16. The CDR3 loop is CAISESVFGLAGSRNEQFF. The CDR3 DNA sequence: TGTGCCATCAGTGAGTCGGTATTTGGGCTAGCGGGAAGTAGGAATGAGCAGTTCTTC.

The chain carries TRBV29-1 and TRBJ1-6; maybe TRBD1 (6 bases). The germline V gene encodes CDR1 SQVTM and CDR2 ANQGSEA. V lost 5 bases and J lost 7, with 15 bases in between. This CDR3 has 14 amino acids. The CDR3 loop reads CSVLEPGHNSPLHF. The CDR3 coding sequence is TGCAGCGTTCTTGAACCGGGACACAATTCACCCCTCCACTTT.

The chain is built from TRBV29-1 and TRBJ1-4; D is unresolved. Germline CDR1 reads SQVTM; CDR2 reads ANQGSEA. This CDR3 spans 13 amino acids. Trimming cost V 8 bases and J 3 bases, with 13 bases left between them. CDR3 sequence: CSNEAGANEKLFF. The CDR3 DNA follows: TGCAGCAACGAGGCAGGAGCTAATGAAAAACTGTTTTTT.

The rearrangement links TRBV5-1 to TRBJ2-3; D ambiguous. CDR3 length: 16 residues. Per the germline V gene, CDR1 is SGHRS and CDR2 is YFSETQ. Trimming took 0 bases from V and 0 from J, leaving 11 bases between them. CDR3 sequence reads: CASSLVLAGSTDTQYF. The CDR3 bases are TGCGCCAGCAGCTTGGTATTAGCCGGCAGCACAGATACGCAGTATTTT.

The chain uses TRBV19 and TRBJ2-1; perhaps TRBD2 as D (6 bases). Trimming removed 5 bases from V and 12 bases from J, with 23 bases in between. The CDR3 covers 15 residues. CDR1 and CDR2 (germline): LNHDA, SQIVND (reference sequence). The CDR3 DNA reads TGTGCCAGTAGTTCCCGGGAGTCACTCGCTCGGGGGCAGTTCTTC. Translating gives CASSSRESLARGQFF.

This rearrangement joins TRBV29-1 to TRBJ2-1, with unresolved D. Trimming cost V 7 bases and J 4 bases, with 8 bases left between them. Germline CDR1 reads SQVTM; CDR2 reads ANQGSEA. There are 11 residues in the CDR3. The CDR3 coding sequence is TGCAGCGGCGAAGGGTACAATGAGCAGTTCTTC. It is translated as CSGEGYNEQFF.

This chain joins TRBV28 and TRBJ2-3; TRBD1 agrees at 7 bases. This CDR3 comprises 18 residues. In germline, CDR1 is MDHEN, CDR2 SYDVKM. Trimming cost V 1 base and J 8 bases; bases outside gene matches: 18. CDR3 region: CASSLFELFQGVIGTQYF. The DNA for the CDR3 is TGTGCCAGCAGTTTATTTGAGTTGTTTCAGGGGGTGATTGGTACGCAGTATTTT.

The CDR3 spells CASSEGYNEQFF. In nucleotides, the CDR3 is TGTGCCAGTAGTGAGGGTTACAATGAGCAGTTCTTC. V is TRBV19 and J is TRBJ2-1; the D gene is possibly TRBD2 (5 bases). Germline lookup yields CDR1 LNHDA and CDR2 SQIVND (reference sequence). V dropped 5 bases and J dropped 4 bases, with 6 bases sitting between them. This CDR3 is 12 amino acids long.

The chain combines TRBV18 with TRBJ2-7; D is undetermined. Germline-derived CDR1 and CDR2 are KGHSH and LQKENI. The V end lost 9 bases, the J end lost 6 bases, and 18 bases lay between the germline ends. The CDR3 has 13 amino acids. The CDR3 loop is CASSEDPGREQYF. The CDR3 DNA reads TGTGCCAGTTCCGAGGACCCCGGACGCGAGCAGTACTTC.

CDR3 protein: CASSWTSGIYNEQFF. Here the CDR3 DNA reads TGTGCCAGCAGTTGGACTAGCGGGATCTACAATGAGCAGTTCTTC. The gene calls are TRBV7-9 and TRBJ2-1; 12 bases are shared with TRBD2. The CDR3 has 15 residues. The germline CDR1 and CDR2 sequences are SEHNR and FQNEAQ (reference sequence). The V segment lost 6 bases and the J segment 3 bases; nucleotides outside the gene matches: 3.

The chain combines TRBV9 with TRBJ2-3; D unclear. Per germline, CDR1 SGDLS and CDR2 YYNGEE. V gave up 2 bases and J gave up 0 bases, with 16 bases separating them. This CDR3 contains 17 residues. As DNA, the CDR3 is TGTGCCAGCAGCGTTACCCGGACCTCCAGGAGCACAGATACGCAGTATTTT. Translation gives CASSVTRTSRSTDTQYF.

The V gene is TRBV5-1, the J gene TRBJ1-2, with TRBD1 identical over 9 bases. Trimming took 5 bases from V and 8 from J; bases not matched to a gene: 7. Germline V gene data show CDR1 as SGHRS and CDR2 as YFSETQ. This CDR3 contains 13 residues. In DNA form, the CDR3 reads TGCGCCAGCAGTACGGGACAGGGAGGGGGCTACACCTTC. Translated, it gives CASSTGQGGGYTF.

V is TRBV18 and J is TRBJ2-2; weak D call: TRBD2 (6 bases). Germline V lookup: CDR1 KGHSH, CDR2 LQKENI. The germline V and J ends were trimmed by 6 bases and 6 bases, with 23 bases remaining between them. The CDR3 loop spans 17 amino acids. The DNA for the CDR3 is TGTGCCAGCTCCGCACCTGGCGGGGACCGGGGCGCCGGGGAGCTGTTTTTT. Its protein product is CASSAPGGDRGAGELFF.

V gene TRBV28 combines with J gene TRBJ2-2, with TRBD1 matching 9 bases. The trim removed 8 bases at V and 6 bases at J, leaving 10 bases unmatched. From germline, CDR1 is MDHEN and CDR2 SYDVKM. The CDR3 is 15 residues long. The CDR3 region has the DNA TGTGCCAGCCGTGGGGACAGGGTCGGATCCGGGGAGCTGTTTTTT. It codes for CASRGDRVGSGELFF.

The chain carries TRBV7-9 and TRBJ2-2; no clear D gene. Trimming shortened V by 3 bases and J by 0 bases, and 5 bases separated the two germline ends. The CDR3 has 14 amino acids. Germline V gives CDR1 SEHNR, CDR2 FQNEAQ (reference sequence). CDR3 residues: CASSFSPNTGELFF. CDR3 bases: TGTGCCAGCAGCTTTTCTCCGAACACCGGGGAGCTGTTTTTT.

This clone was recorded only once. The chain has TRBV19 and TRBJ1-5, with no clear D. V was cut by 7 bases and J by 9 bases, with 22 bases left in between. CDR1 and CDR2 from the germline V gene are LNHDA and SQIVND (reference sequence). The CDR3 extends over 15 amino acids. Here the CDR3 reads CASNSVLAGAVPQHF. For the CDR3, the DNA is TGTGCCAGTAATAGTGTATTGGCAGGCGCGGTGCCCCAGCATTTT.

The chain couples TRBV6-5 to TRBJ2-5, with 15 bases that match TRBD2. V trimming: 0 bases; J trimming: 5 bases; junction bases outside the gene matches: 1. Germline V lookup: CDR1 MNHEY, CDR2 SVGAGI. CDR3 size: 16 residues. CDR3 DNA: TGTGCCAGCAGTTACTCCGGACTAGCGGGGGGGGAGACCCAGTACTTC. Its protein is CASSYSGLAGGETQYF.

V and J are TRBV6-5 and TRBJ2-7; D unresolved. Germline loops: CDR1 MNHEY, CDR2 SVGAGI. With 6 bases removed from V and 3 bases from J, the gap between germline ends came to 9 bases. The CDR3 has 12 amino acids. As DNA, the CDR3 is TGTGCCAGCAGACACGGAGACTACGAGCAGTACTTC. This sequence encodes CASRHGDYEQYF.

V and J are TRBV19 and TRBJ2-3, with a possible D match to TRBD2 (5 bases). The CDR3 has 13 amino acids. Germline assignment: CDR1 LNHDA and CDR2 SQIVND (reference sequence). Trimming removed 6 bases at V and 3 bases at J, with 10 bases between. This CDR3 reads CASSPSRTDTQYF. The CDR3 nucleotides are TGTGCCAGTAGCCCTAGCCGTACAGATACGCAGTATTTT.

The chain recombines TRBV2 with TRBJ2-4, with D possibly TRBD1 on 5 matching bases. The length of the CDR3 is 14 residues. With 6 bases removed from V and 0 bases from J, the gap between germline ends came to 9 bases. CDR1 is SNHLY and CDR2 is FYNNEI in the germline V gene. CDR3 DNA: TGTGCCAGCAGAGGACAACTAGCCAAAAACATTCAGTACTTC. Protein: CASRGQLAKNIQYF.

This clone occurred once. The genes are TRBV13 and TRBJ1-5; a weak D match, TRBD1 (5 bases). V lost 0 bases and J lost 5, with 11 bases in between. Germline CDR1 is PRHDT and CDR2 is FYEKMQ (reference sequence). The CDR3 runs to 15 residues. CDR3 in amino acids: CASSLGEGPYQPQHF. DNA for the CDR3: TGTGCCAGCAGCTTAGGCGAGGGACCCTATCAGCCCCAGCATTTT. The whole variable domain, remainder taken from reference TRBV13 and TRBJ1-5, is AAGVIQSPRHLIKEKRETATLKCYPIPRHDTVYWYQQGPGQDPQFLISFYEKMQSDKGSIPDRFSAQQFSDYHSELNMSSLELGDSALYFCASSLGEGPYQPQHFGDGTRLSIL.

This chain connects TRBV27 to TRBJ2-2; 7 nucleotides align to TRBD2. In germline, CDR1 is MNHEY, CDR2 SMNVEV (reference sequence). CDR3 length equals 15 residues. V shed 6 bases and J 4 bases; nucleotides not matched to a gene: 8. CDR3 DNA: TGTGCCAGCAGCCCCGGGGGGTTCGGCACCGGGGAGCTGTTTTTT. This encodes CASSPGGFGTGELFF.